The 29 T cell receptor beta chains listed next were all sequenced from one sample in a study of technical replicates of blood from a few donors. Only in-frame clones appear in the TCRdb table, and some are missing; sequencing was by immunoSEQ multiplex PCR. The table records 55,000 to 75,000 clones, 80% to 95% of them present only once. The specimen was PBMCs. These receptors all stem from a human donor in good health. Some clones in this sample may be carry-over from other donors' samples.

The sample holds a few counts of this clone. In DNA form, the CDR3 reads TGTGCCAGCAGCTTGGGCCAGGCGAACACTGAAGCTTTCTTT. Translating gives CASSLGQANTEAFF. The chain couples TRBV5-6 to TRBJ1-1; D is unclear. The CDR3 covers 14 residues. Trimming pared 0 bases from V and 1 base from J, leaving 7 bases between. CDR1 and CDR2 from the germline V gene are SGHDT and YYEEEE.

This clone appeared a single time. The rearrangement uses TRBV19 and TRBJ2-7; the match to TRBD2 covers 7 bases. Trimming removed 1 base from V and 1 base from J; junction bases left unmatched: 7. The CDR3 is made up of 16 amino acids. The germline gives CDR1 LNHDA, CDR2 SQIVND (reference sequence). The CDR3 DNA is TGTGCCAGTAGTATAGGGCGGGGGTCGGGTTCCTACGAGCAGTACTTC. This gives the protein CASSIGRGSGSYEQYF.

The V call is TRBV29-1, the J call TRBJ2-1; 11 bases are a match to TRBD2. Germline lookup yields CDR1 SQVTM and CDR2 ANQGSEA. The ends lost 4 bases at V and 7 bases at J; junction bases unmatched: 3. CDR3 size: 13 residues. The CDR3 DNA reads TGCAGCGTTGCTAGCGGGGGGTCGAATGAGCAGTTCTTC. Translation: CSVASGGSNEQFF.

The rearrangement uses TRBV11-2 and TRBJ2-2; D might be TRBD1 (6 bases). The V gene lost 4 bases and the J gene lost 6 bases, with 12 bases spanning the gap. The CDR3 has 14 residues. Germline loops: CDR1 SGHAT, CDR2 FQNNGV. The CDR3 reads CASSSNRAPGELFF. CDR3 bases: TGTGCCAGCAGCTCTAACAGGGCCCCCGGGGAGCTGTTTTTT.

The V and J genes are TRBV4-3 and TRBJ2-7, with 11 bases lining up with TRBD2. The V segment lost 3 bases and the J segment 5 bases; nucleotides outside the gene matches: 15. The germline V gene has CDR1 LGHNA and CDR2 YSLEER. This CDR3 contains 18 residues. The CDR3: CASSQGPKTSGSLDEQYF. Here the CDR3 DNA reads TGCGCCAGCAGCCAGGGGCCGAAAACTAGCGGGAGTCTCGACGAGCAGTACTTC.

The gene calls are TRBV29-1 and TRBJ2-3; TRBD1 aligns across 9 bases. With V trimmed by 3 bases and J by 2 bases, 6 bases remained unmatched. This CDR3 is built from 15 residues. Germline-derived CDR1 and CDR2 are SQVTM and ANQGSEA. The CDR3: CSVDPTGGVTDTQYF. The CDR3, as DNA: TGCAGCGTTGACCCCACAGGGGGCGTCACAGATACGCAGTATTTT.

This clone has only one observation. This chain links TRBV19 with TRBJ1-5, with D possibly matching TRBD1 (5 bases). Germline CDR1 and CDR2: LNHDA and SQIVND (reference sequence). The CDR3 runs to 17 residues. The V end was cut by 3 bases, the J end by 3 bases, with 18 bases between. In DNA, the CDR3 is TGTGCCAGTAGTATGGCTATAACGGGACTCACCAATCAGCCCCAGCATTTT. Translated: CASSMAITGLTNQPQHF. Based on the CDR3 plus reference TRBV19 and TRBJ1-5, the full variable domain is DGGITQSPKYLFRKEGQNVTLSCEQNLNHDAMYWYRQDPGQGLRLIYYSQIVNDFQKGDIAEGYSVSREKKESFPLTVTSAQKNPTAFYLCASSMAITGLTNQPQHFGDGTRLSIL.

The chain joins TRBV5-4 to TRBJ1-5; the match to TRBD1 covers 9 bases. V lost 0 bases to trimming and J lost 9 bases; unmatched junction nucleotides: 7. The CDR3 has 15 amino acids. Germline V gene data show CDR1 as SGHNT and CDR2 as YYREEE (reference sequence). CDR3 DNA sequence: TGTGCCAGCAGCTTGGCGGGACAGGGCGGTTCGCCCCAGCATTTT. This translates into CASSLAGQGGSPQHF.

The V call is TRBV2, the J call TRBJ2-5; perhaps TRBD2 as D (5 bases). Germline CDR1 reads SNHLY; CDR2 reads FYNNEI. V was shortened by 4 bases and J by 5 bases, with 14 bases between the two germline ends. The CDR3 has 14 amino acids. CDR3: CASSVSSGFETQYF. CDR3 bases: TGTGCCAGCAGTGTATCTTCGGGGTTCGAGACCCAGTACTTC.

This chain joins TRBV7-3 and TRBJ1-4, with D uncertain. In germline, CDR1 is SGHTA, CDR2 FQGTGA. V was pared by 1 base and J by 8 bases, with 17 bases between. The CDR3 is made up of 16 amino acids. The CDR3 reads CASSLIWGEAGEKLFF. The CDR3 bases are TGTGCCAGCAGCTTAATATGGGGAGAGGCGGGAGAAAAACTGTTTTTT.

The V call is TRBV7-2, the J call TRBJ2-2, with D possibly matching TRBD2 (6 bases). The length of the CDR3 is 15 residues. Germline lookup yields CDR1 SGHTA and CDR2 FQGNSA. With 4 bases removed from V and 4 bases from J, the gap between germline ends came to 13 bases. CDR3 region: CASSSSGLLTGELFF. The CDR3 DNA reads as TGTGCCAGCAGCTCGAGCGGGCTCCTCACCGGGGAGCTGTTTTTT.

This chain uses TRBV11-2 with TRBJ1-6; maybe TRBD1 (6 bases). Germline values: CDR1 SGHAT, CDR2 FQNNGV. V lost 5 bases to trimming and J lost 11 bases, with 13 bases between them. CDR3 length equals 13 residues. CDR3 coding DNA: TGTGCCAGCAGCGCCACAGGGATTCCACCCCTCCACTTT. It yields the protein CASSATGIPPLHF.

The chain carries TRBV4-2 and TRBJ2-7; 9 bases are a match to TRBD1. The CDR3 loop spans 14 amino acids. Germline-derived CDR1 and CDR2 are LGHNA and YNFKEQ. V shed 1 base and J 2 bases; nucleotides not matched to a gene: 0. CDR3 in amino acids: CASSQGQGAYEQYF. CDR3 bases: TGTGCCAGCAGCCAAGGACAGGGGGCCTACGAGCAGTACTTC.

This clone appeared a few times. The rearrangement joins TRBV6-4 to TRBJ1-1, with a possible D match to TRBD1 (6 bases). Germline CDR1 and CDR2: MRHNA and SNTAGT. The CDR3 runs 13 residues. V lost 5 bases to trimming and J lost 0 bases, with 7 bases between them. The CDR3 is CASSPGVNTEAFF. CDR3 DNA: TGTGCCAGCAGTCCAGGGGTGAACACTGAAGCTTTCTTT.

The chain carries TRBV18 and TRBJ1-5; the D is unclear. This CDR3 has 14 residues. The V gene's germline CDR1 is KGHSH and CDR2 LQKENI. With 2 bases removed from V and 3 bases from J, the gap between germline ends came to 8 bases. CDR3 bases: TGTGCCAGCTCACCAGGGGAGTACAATCAGCCCCAGCATTTT. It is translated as CASSPGEYNQPQHF.

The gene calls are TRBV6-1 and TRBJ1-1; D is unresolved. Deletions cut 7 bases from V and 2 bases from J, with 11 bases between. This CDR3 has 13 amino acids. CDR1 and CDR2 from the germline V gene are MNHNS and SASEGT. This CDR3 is CASTPVFNTEAFF. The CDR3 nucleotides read TGTGCCAGCACCCCCGTGTTTAACACTGAAGCTTTCTTT.

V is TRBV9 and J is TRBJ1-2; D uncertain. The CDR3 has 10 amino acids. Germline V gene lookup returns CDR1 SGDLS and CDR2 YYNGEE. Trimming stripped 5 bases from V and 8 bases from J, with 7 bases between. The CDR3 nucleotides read TGTGCCAGCAGTGGCTGGGGCTACACCTTC. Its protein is CASSGWGYTF. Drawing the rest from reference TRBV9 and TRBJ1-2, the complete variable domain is DSGVTQTPKHLITATGQRVTLRCSPRSGDLSVYWYQQSLDQGLQFLIQYYNGEERAKGNILERFSAQQFPDLHSELNLSSLELGDSALYFCASSGWGYTFGSGTRLTVV.

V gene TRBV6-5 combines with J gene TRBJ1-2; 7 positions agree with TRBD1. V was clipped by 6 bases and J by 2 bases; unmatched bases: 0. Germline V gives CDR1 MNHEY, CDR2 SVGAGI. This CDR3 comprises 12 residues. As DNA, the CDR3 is TGTGCCAGCAGGGACAGGAACTATGGCTACACCTTC. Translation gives CASRDRNYGYTF.

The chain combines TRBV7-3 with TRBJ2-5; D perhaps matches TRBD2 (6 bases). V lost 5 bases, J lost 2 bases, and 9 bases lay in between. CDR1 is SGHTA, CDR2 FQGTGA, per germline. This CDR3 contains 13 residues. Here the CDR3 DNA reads TGTGCCAGCAGCCGGGGGATACAAGAGACCCAGTACTTC. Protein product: CASSRGIQETQYF.

CDR3 sequence reads: CASTTPLGGGNTEAFF. In DNA form, the CDR3 reads TGTGCCAGCACAACACCTTTGGGGGGGGGAAACACTGAAGCTTTCTTT. This chain links TRBV7-9 with TRBJ1-1; the D gene is possibly TRBD1 (5 bases). Per the germline V gene, CDR1 is SEHNR and CDR2 is FQNEAQ (reference sequence). V shed 7 bases and J shed 2 bases, with 20 bases lying between them. The CDR3 has 16 residues.

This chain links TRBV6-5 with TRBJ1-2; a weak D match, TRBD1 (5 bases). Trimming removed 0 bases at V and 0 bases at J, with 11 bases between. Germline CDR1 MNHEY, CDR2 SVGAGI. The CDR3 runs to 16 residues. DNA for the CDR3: TGTGCCAGCAGTTACTCGACCGGGGGGTCTAACTATGGCTACACCTTC. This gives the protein CASSYSTGGSNYGYTF.

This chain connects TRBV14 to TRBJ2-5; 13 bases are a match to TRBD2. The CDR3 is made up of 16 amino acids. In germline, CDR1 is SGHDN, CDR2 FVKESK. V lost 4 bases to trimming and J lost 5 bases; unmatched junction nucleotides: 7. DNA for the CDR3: TGTGCCAGCAGCCTGGGACTAGCGGGATCGGAGGAGACCCAGTACTTC. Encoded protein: CASSLGLAGSEETQYF.

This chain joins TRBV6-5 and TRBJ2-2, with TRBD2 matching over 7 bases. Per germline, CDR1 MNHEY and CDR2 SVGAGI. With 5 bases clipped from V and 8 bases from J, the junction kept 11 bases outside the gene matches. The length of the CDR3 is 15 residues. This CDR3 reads CASSTGGLLGGELFF. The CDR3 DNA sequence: TGTGCCAGCAGTACGGGGGGACTTCTCGGAGGGGAGCTGTTTTTT.

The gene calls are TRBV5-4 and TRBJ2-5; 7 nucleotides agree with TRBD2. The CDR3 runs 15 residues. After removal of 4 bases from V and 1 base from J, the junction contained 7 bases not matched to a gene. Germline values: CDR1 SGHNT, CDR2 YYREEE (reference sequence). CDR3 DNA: TGTGCCAGCAGCCTCAGCGGGGCCAGCCAAGAGACCCAGTACTTC. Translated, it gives CASSLSGASQETQYF.

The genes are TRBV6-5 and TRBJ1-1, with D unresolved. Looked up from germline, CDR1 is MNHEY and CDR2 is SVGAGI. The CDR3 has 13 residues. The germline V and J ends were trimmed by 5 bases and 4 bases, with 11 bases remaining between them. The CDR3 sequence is CASSRLGSTEAFF. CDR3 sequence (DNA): TGTGCCAGCAGTCGCTTGGGGAGCACTGAAGCTTTCTTT.

Here the CDR3 DNA reads TGCGCCAGCAGCCAACCGACAGGGTTCAATGGCTACACCTTC. It translates to CASSQPTGFNGYTF. The chain recombines TRBV4-1 with TRBJ1-2; 7 nucleotides line up with TRBD1. Unmatched junction bases numbered 6, after V lost 2 bases and J lost 6 bases. CDR3 length: 14 residues. Germline V gene lookup returns CDR1 MGHRA and CDR2 YSYEKL.

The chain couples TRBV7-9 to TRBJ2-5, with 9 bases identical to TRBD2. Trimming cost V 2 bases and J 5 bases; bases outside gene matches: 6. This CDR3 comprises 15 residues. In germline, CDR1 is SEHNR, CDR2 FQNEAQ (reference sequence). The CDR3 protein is CASSLQAGGWETQYF. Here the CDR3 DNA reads TGTGCCAGCAGCTTACAAGCGGGGGGCTGGGAGACCCAGTACTTC. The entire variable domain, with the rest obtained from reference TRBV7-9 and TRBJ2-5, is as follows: DTGVSQNPRHKITKRGQNVTFRCDPISEHNRLYWYRQTLGQGPEFLTYFQNEAQLEKSRLLSDRFSAERPKGSFSTLEIQRTEQGDSAMYLCASSLQAGGWETQYFGPGTRLLVL.

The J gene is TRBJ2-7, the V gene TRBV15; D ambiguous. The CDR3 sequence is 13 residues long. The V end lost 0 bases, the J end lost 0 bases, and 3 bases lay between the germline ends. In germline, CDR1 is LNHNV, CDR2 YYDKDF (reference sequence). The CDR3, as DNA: TGTGCCACCAGCAGAGAGAGCTCCTACGAGCAGTACTTC. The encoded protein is CATSRESSYEQYF.

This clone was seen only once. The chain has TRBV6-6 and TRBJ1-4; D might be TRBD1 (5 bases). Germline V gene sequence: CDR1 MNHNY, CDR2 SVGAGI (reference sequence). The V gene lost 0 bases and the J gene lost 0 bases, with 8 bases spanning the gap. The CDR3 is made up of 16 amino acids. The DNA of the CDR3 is TGTGCCAGCAGTTACTCGATAGGGGCAACTAATGAAAAACTGTTTTTT. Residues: CASSYSIGATNEKLFF.